Each of the 19 T cell receptor beta chains below was sequenced from the same sample in a study of cytomegalovirus exposure and HLA in healthy donors. Primers included in the PCR were 60 Vbeta and 13 Jbeta primers. Sequencing was performed with immunoSEQ multiplex PCR; in TCRdb, only in-frame clones are kept and a portion is missing. The sample has 85,000 to 100,000 clones; more than 55% are singletons. Material for sequencing was PBMCs. The receptors derive from a human donor in good health.

The chain is built from TRBV4-3 and TRBJ1-4; TRBD1 agrees at 7 bases. CDR1 is LGHNA, CDR2 YSLEER, per germline. After removal of 4 bases from V and 7 bases from J, the junction contained 6 bases not matched to a gene. CDR3 length equals 14 residues. CDR3 residues: CASSPQGSTEKLFF. CDR3 in DNA: TGCGCCAGCAGCCCACAGGGGAGTACTGAAAAACTGTTTTTT.

The V and J genes are TRBV6-5 and TRBJ2-5, with 9 positions matching TRBD1. CDR3 length: 15 amino acids. CDR1 and CDR2 from the germline V gene are MNHEY and SVGAGI. V gave up 6 bases and J gave up 1 base; unmatched junction bases: 6. Here the CDR3 reads CASSSTGGVQETQYF. DNA of the CDR3: TGTGCCAGCAGCTCGACAGGGGGGGTCCAAGAGACCCAGTACTTC.

The sample holds a few counts of this clone. V gene TRBV5-5 combines with J gene TRBJ2-7; 7 bases align to TRBD2. Germline V CDR1 and CDR2: SGHKS, YYEKEE (reference sequence). CDR3 length equals 14 residues. After removal of 2 bases from V and 0 bases from J, the junction contained 2 bases not matched to a gene. CDR3 DNA sequence: TGTGCCAGCAGCTTCTGGGACTACTCCTACGAGCAGTACTTC. It translates to CASSFWDYSYEQYF.

The chain uses TRBV6-5 and TRBJ2-1; 9 bases line up with TRBD1. Per the germline V gene, CDR1 is MNHEY and CDR2 is SVGAGI. The CDR3 has 15 residues. Trimming removed 4 bases from V and 3 bases from J; junction bases left unmatched: 4. Written as DNA, the CDR3 is TGTGCCAGCAGTTTAGGACAGGGGTTCTACAATGAGCAGTTCTTC. Translating gives CASSLGQGFYNEQFF.

The rearrangement uses TRBV29-1 and TRBJ2-5, with 12 nucleotides matching TRBD2. This CDR3 has 14 amino acids. Germline V gene sequence: CDR1 SQVTM, CDR2 ANQGSEA. After removal of 3 bases from V and 2 bases from J, the junction contained 1 base not matched to a gene. CDR3 in amino acids: CSVDGLAGQETQYF. The CDR3 DNA reads as TGCAGCGTTGATGGACTAGCGGGGCAAGAGACCCAGTACTTC.

CDR3 loop: CASSPGFQGSNQPQHF. The CDR3 nucleotides are TGTGCCAGCAGTCCCGGCTTTCAGGGAAGCAATCAGCCCCAGCATTTT. The chain combines TRBV6-6 with TRBJ1-5; D possibly corresponds to TRBD1 (5 bases). The germline V gene has CDR1 MNHNY and CDR2 SVGAGI (reference sequence). V was clipped by 5 bases and J by 1 base, with 15 bases between them. The CDR3 is 16 amino acids.

The CDR3 DNA is TGTGCCAGCAGTCTCGGGGGGGCCGCGTCGTACGAGCAGTACTTC. It codes for CASSLGGAASYEQYF. The J gene is TRBJ2-7, the V gene TRBV6-5, with 8 bases that match TRBD2. Germline values: CDR1 MNHEY, CDR2 SVGAGI. The CDR3 has 15 amino acids. After removal of 5 bases from V and 4 bases from J, the junction contained 10 bases not matched to a gene.

In its sample, this clone was seen a few times. This sequence joins TRBV2 and TRBJ1-2; a weak D match, TRBD1 (5 bases). Germline CDR1 SNHLY, CDR2 FYNNEI. This CDR3 has 12 amino acids. The ends were cut back, 4 bases at V and 4 bases at J, with 7 bases in the middle. The CDR3 loop is CASSGTSYGYTF. CDR3 sequence (DNA): TGTGCCAGCAGTGGGACATCCTATGGCTACACCTTC.

V gene TRBV19 combines with J gene TRBJ2-5, with 7 bases aligning to TRBD1. V was clipped by 3 bases and J by 3 bases; unmatched bases: 4. From germline, CDR1 is LNHDA and CDR2 SQIVND (reference sequence). The CDR3 spans 14 residues. The CDR3 reads CASSITGVKETQYF. The CDR3 region has the DNA TGTGCCAGTAGTATCACAGGGGTAAAAGAGACCCAGTACTTC.

This chain uses TRBV6-5 with TRBJ1-2; no definite D call. The CDR3 consists of 14 residues. With 5 bases removed from V and 8 bases from J, the gap between germline ends came to 18 bases. Germline CDR1 reads MNHEY; CDR2 reads SVGAGI. CDR3 in amino acids: CASSVRTETGGYTF. DNA for the CDR3: TGTGCCAGCAGTGTGAGGACGGAGACGGGAGGCTACACCTTC.

CDR3 region: CASSRDESGAQHF. The CDR3, as DNA: TGTGCCAGCAGTAGAGACGAGTCCGGGGCCCAGCATTTT. The J gene is TRBJ1-5, the V gene TRBV2; D gene uncertain. The CDR3 has 13 residues. V was shortened by 5 bases and J by 11 bases, with 16 bases between the two germline ends. Germline values: CDR1 SNHLY, CDR2 FYNNEI. Filled out from reference TRBV2 and TRBJ1-5, the complete variable domain reads EPEVTQTPSHQVTQMGQEVILRCVPISNHLYFYWYRQILGQKVEFLVSFYNNEISEKSEIFDDQFSVERPDGSNFTLKIRSTKLEDSAMYFCASSRDESGAQHFGDGTRLSIL.

The chain links TRBV5-4 to TRBJ2-5; 7 bases line up with TRBD2. V gave up 1 base and J gave up 3 bases; unmatched junction bases: 0. The CDR3 contains 13 residues. CDR1 and CDR2 (germline): SGHNT, YYREEE (reference sequence). For the CDR3, the DNA is TGTGCCAGCAGCTTGCGGGGGGAAGAGACCCAGTACTTC. Amino acids: CASSLRGEETQYF.

This clone was observed a handful of times. The chain links TRBV5-1 to TRBJ1-1, with 8 bases that match TRBD1. CDR3 length: 13 amino acids. V gave up 1 base and J gave up 6 bases; unmatched junction bases: 2. The germline CDR1 and CDR2 sequences are SGHRS and YFSETQ. The CDR3 here is CASSLQGAAEAFF. CDR3 nucleotides: TGCGCCAGCAGCTTGCAGGGGGCCGCTGAAGCTTTCTTT.

This sequence joins TRBV29-1 and TRBJ2-1; TRBD1 matches at 9 bases. CDR1 is SQVTM, CDR2 ANQGSEA, per germline. CDR3 length equals 14 residues. V shed 4 bases, J shed 12 bases, and the junction held 13 bases outside the gene matches. The chain's CDR3 is CSVAAGTGFSGQFF. The CDR3 nucleotides are TGCAGCGTTGCGGCCGGGACAGGGTTTTCGGGGCAGTTCTTC.

The chain has TRBV2 and TRBJ1-1, with D perhaps matching TRBD1 (5 bases). V lost 6 bases and J 0 bases, leaving 8 bases between the germline ends. Germline CDR1 is SNHLY and CDR2 is FYNNEI. The CDR3 consists of 13 residues. CDR3 coding DNA: TGTGCCAGCAGCCGGACACTGAACACTGAAGCTTTCTTT. Translating gives CASSRTLNTEAFF.

There are a few counts of this clone. This rearrangement joins TRBV5-1 to TRBJ2-7; D is perhaps TRBD1 (7 bases). Germline CDR1 SGHRS, CDR2 YFSETQ. The CDR3 sequence is 14 residues long. V gave up 3 bases and J gave up 4 bases, with 14 bases separating them. The CDR3 sequence: CASSSQGGRYEQYF. In DNA form, the CDR3 reads TGCGCCAGCAGCTCCCAGGGGGGCCGGTACGAGCAGTACTTC.

The chain couples TRBV7-2 to TRBJ2-7; D possibly corresponds to TRBD2 (6 bases). V lost 4 bases and J 6 bases, leaving 13 bases between the germline ends. CDR1 is SGHTA, CDR2 FQGNSA, per germline. This CDR3 spans 13 amino acids. The CDR3 region has the DNA TGTGCCAGCAGCTCCTACGGGAGCTCCGAGCAGTACTTC. It translates to CASSSYGSSEQYF.

The chain employs TRBV9 and TRBJ1-1; unclear D gene. V was clipped by 3 bases and J by 4 bases, with 13 bases between them. Germline V gene lookup returns CDR1 SGDLS and CDR2 YYNGEE. CDR3 length: 14 amino acids. CDR3 coding DNA: TGTGCCAGCAGCGGCGACTTTTCCGCCACTGAAGCTTTCTTT. This translates into CASSGDFSATEAFF.

The chain combines TRBV19 with TRBJ1-1, with 8 bases aligning to TRBD1. The germline V gene has CDR1 LNHDA and CDR2 SQIVND (reference sequence). Trimming cost V 3 bases and J 5 bases; bases outside gene matches: 8. This CDR3 spans 15 amino acids. The DNA for the CDR3 is TGTGCCAGTAGTATTTGGGCAGGGGGCCTTACTGAAGCTTTCTTT. Translating gives CASSIWAGGLTEAFF.